The rows below give T cell receptor beta chains drawn from one sample of a study of Tregs in tolerant kidney transplant recipients. Measured with immunoSEQ multiplex PCR; TCRdb has only the in-frame clones, and not every one. The sample yields about 46,000 clones, 91% seen once. Sequencing was carried out using Tregs from blood. All receptors come from a human donor in good health. Each CDR3 is given with its conserved first and last residue. A D gene is named only where the DNA matches it firmly. Part of the rows lack a size; the others show once, few, many or a class for expanded clones.

v_call: TRBV10-3; j_call: TRBJ2-1; clone_size: NA; d_call: NA; cdr3_aa: CAIGRSRDEQFF; cdr3_nt: TGTGCCATCGGGCGCTCAAGGGATGAGCAGTTCTTC
v_call: TRBV18; j_call: TRBJ2-5; clone_size: NA; d_call: NA; cdr3_aa: CASSPRPEETQYF; cdr3_nt: TGTGCCAGCTCACCAAGACCAGAAGAGACCCAGTACTTC
v_call: TRBV18; j_call: TRBJ2-3; clone_size: NA; d_call: NA; cdr3_aa: CASSPGSGFTDTQYF; cdr3_nt: TGTGCCAGCTCACCAGGGAGCGGGTTCACAGATACGCAGTATTTT
v_call: TRBV19; j_call: TRBJ2-5; clone_size: NA; d_call: NA; cdr3_aa: CASSIGFQETQYF; cdr3_nt: TGTGCCAGTAGTATAGGGTTCCAGGAGACCCAGTACTTC
v_call: TRBV6-4; j_call: TRBJ1-2; clone_size: few; d_call: TRBD1; cdr3_aa: CASSLWTGNGYTF; cdr3_nt: TGTGCCAGCAGTCTGTGGACAGGGAATGGCTACACCTTC
v_call: TRBV4-2; j_call: TRBJ1-6; clone_size: NA; d_call: TRBD1; cdr3_aa: CASSQDYRQGGSPLHF; cdr3_nt: TGTGCCAGCAGCCAAGATTATCGACAGGGGGGTTCACCCCTCCACTTT
v_call: TRBV2; j_call: TRBJ2-3; clone_size: once; d_call: NA; cdr3_aa: CASSAGPSTDTQYF; cdr3_nt: TGTGCCAGCAGTGCGGGACCCAGCACAGATACGCAGTATTTT
v_call: TRBV19; j_call: TRBJ1-2; clone_size: NA; d_call: NA; cdr3_aa: CASSIDQGYYGYTF; cdr3_nt: TGTGCCAGTAGTATAGATCAGGGGTACTATGGCTACACCTTC
v_call: TRBV29-1; j_call: TRBJ1-2; clone_size: once; d_call: NA; cdr3_aa: CSVRTVNYGYTF; cdr3_nt: TGCAGCGTCCGGACAGTCAACTATGGCTACACCTTC
v_call: TRBV30; j_call: TRBJ2-5; clone_size: NA; d_call: TRBD2; cdr3_aa: CAWSVRVGLEETQYF; cdr3_nt: TGTGCCTGGAGTGTAAGAGTGGGACTAGAGGAGACCCAGTACTTC
v_call: TRBV5-1; j_call: TRBJ1-4; clone_size: NA; d_call: TRBD1; cdr3_aa: CASSLPGTGNEKLFF; cdr3_nt: TGCGCCAGCAGCTTACCCGGGACAGGGAATGAAAAACTGTTTTTT
v_call: TRBV7-8; j_call: TRBJ2-3; clone_size: once; d_call: NA; cdr3_aa: CASSRGTRQADTQYF; cdr3_nt: TGTGCCAGCAGCCGAGGGACTCGCCAGGCAGATACGCAGTATTTT
v_call: TRBV30; j_call: TRBJ1-1; clone_size: NA; d_call: NA; cdr3_aa: CAWSRGPEAFF; cdr3_nt: TGTGCCTGGAGTCGGGGTCCTGAAGCTTTCTTT
v_call: TRBV14; j_call: TRBJ1-1; clone_size: NA; d_call: NA; cdr3_aa: CASSQGGAPNTEAFF; cdr3_nt: TGTGCCAGCAGCCAAGGGGGGGCGCCGAACACTGAAGCTTTCTTT
v_call: TRBV4-1; j_call: TRBJ2-7; clone_size: NA; d_call: TRBD2; cdr3_aa: CASSPGLAEKSAYEQYF; cdr3_nt: TGCGCCAGCAGCCCGGGACTAGCGGAAAAGAGCGCTTACGAGCAGTACTTC
v_call: TRBV5-1; j_call: TRBJ2-2; clone_size: NA; d_call: TRBD1; cdr3_aa: CASSLDGQGNTGELFF; cdr3_nt: TGCGCCAGCAGCTTGGATGGACAGGGGAACACCGGGGAGCTGTTTTTT
v_call: TRBV6-1; j_call: TRBJ2-1; clone_size: NA; d_call: TRBD2; cdr3_aa: CASSEESGGANEQFF; cdr3_nt: TGTGCCAGCAGTGAAGAGAGCGGGGGGGCCAATGAGCAGTTCTTC
v_call: TRBV9; j_call: TRBJ2-2; clone_size: NA; d_call: TRBD2; cdr3_aa: CASSRSSGVNTGELFF; cdr3_nt: TGTGCCAGCAGCAGGTCTAGCGGAGTAAACACCGGGGAGCTGTTTTTT
v_call: TRBV15; j_call: TRBJ2-3; clone_size: NA; d_call: NA; cdr3_aa: CATSREGQADTQYF; cdr3_nt: TGTGCCACCAGCAGAGAAGGCCAAGCAGATACGCAGTATTTT
v_call: TRBV5-1; j_call: TRBJ1-2; clone_size: NA; d_call: NA; cdr3_aa: CASKQEVGYTF; cdr3_nt: TGCGCCAGCAAGCAAGAGGTCGGCTACACCTTC
v_call: TRBV6-5; j_call: TRBJ1-1; clone_size: NA; d_call: NA; cdr3_aa: CASRQSVGTEAFF; cdr3_nt: TGTGCCAGCAGACAATCGGTAGGCACTGAAGCTTTCTTT
v_call: TRBV29-1; j_call: TRBJ1-5; clone_size: NA; d_call: TRBD1; cdr3_aa: CSVSGTGFNQPQHF; cdr3_nt: TGCAGCGTTTCCGGGACAGGATTCAATCAGCCCCAGCATTTT
v_call: TRBV7-9; j_call: TRBJ1-3; clone_size: few; d_call: NA; cdr3_aa: CASSLSLQGNTIYF; cdr3_nt: TGTGCCAGCAGCTTAAGCCTACAGGGAAACACCATATATTTT
v_call: TRBV6-5; j_call: TRBJ1-1; clone_size: NA; d_call: NA; cdr3_aa: CASRRPGAAEAFF; cdr3_nt: TGTGCCAGCCGTAGACCAGGGGCGGCCGAAGCTTTCTTT
v_call: TRBV30; j_call: TRBJ2-2; clone_size: NA; d_call: TRBD2; cdr3_aa: CAWSPWTRANTGELFF; cdr3_nt: TGTGCCTGGAGTCCCTGGACTAGGGCGAACACCGGGGAGCTGTTTTTT
v_call: TRBV18; j_call: TRBJ2-3; clone_size: NA; d_call: NA; cdr3_aa: CASSPTRDTDTQYF; cdr3_nt: TGTGCCAGCTCACCAACCAGGGATACAGATACGCAGTATTTT
v_call: TRBV5-5; j_call: TRBJ1-2; clone_size: NA; d_call: NA; cdr3_aa: CASRRDSYGYTF; cdr3_nt: TGTGCCAGCAGGCGCGACAGCTATGGCTACACCTTC
v_call: TRBV7-9; j_call: TRBJ2-1; clone_size: NA; d_call: NA; cdr3_aa: CASSLVRTGEQFF; cdr3_nt: TGTGCCAGCAGCTTAGTTAGGACGGGTGAGCAGTTCTTC
v_call: TRBV18; j_call: TRBJ2-3; clone_size: NA; d_call: TRBD2; cdr3_aa: CASSLLLHLSGSRTDTQYF; cdr3_nt: TGTGCCAGCTCACTCCTTCTGCACCTTAGCGGGAGCCGCACAGATACGCAGTATTTT
v_call: TRBV12-5; j_call: TRBJ1-5; clone_size: NA; d_call: NA; cdr3_aa: CASGLDGNQPQHF; cdr3_nt: TGTGCTAGTGGTTTGGATGGCAATCAGCCCCAGCATTTT
v_call: TRBV10-3; j_call: TRBJ1-1; clone_size: NA; d_call: NA; cdr3_aa: CAISDGGSTAFF; cdr3_nt: TGTGCCATCAGTGACGGGGGCTCGACAGCTTTCTTT
v_call: TRBV6-1; j_call: TRBJ1-5; clone_size: few; d_call: NA; cdr3_aa: CASSEMSRVNQPQHF; cdr3_nt: TGTGCCAGCAGTGAAATGAGCAGGGTCAATCAGCCCCAGCATTTT